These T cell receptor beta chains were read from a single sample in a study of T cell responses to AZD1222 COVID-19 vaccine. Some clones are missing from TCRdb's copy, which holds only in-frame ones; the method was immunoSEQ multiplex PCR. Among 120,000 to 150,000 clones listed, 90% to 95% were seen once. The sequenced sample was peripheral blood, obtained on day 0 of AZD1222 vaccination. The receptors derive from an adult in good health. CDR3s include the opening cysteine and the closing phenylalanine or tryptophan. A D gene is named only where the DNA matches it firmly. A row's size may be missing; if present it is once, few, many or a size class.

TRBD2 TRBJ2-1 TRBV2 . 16 CASSISSGGYYNEQFF TGTGCCAGCAGTATTTCTAGCGGGGGTTATTACAATGAGCAGTTCTTC
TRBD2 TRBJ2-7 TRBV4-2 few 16 CASSPPTSGEANEQYF TGTGCCAGCAGCCCCCCCACTAGCGGGGAAGCTAACGAGCAGTACTTC
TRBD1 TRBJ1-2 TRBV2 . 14 CAPWGTGSDYGYTF TGTGCCCCATGGGGGACAGGGTCGGACTATGGCTACACCTTC
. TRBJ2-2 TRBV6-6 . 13 CASSPSRGGELFF TGTGCCAGCAGCCCTTCGAGGGGCGGGGAGCTGTTTTTT
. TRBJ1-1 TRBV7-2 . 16 CASSLLPVRSNTEAFF TGTGCCAGCAGCTTACTCCCTGTCAGGTCAAACACTGAAGCTTTCTTT
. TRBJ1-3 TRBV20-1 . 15 CSASPPGYPGNTIYF TGCAGTGCTAGTCCCCCCGGGTACCCTGGAAACACCATATATTTT
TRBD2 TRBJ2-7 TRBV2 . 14 CASSGPGLPLEQYF TGTGCCAGCAGTGGTCCGGGACTACCGCTCGAGCAGTACTTC
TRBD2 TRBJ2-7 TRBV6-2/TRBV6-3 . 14 CASSISGEIYEQYF TGTGCCAGCAGTATTAGCGGGGAAATCTACGAGCAGTACTTC
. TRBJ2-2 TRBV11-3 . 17 CASSPSVWGINTGELFF TGTGCCAGCAGCCCTTCCGTGTGGGGGATCAACACCGGGGAGCTGTTTTTT
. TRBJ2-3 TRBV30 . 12 CAIPVSTDTQYF TGTGCAATACCCGTAAGCACAGATACGCAGTATTTT
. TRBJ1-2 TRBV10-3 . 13 CAIAFRGDYGYTF TGTGCCATCGCGTTTCGAGGGGACTATGGCTACACCTTC
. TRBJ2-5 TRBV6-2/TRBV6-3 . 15 CASSYYQGSRETQYF TGTGCCAGCAGTTACTACCAGGGGTCTCGGGAGACCCAGTACTTC